The TCR beta chain under discussion was sequenced for a study of OX40 agonist ivuxolimab in advanced cancers. General study findings and limits: Clonal expansion was among the lowest in partial responders at 0.1-3.0 mg/kg, especially CD8+. Dosing at 0.1 to 3.0 mg/kg was accompanied by clonal expansion of CD4+ and CD8+ blood T cells by week 6. The specificity for antigen of the expanded peripheral T cells was not determined.

This table comes from immunoSEQ multiplex PCR, and its TCRdb copy is limited to in-frame clones, with some not included. The data hold 53,000 or so clones, with roughly 73% observed a single time. CDR1 is SGHVS and CDR2 is FQNEAQ in the germline V gene. V shed 6 bases and J 4 bases; nucleotides not matched to a gene: 7. The CDR3 covers 15 residues. Baseline, cycle 4 day 1, and cycle 7 day 1 were the blood sampling points. For this clone: Antigen unknown.

The sequence came from an adult with an advanced solid tumor such as melanoma, head and neck, liver or kidney cancer. The source material was CD4+ or CD8+ T cells sorted from blood, sampled in a trial of the OX40 agonist ivuxolimab. The J gene is TRBJ2-2, the V gene TRBV7-8; 8 nucleotides match TRBD2. The DNA of the CDR3 is TGTGCCAGCAGGATCTCCGGGGGGGGCACCGGGGAGCTGTTTTTT. Amino acid sequence: CASRISGGGTGELFF. The full variable domain, its missing parts supplied by reference TRBV7-8 and TRBJ2-2, is GAGVSQSPRYKVAKRGQDVALRCDPISGHVSLFWYQQALGQGPEFLTYFQNEAQLDKSGLPSDRFFAERPEGSVSTLKIQRTQQEDSAVYLCASRISGGGTGELFFGEGSRLTVL.